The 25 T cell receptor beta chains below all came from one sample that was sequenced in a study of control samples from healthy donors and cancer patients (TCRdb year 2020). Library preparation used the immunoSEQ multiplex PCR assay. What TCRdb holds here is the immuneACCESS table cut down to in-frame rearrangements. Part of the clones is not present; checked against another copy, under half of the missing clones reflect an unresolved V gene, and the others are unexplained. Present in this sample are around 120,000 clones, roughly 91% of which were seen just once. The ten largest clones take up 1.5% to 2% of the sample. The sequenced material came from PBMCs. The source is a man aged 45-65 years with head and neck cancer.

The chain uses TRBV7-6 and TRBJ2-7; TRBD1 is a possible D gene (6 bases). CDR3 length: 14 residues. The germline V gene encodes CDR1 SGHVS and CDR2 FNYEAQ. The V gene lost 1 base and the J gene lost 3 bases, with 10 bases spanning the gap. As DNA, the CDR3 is TGTGCCAGCAGCTTAGAGCAGGGGCACTACGAGCAGTACTTC. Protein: CASSLEQGHYEQYF.

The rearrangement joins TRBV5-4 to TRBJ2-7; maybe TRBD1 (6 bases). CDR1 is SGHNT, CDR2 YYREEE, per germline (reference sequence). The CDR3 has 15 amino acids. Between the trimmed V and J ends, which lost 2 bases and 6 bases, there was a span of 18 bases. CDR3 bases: TGTGCCAGCAGCTTTTTGGACAGTCGGCCAACCGAGCAGTACTTC. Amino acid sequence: CASSFLDSRPTEQYF.

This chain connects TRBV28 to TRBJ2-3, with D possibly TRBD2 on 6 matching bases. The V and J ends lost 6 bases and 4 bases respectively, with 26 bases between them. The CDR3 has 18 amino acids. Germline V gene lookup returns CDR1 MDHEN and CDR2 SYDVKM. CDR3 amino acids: CASRHPPAPASVADTQYF. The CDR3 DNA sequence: TGTGCCAGCAGACATCCCCCGGCCCCGGCTAGCGTGGCAGATACGCAGTATTTT.

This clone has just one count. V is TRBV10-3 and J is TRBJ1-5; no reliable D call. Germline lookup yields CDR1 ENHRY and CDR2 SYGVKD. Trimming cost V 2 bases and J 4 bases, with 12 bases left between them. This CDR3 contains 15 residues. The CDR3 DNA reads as TGTGCCATCAGTGAGGGGAAAACGGGTAATCAGCCCCAGCATTTT. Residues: CAISEGKTGNQPQHF.

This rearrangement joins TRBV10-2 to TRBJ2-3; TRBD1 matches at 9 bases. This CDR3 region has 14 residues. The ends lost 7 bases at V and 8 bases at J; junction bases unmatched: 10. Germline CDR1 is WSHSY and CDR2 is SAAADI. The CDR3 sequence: CASTRTGDDVTQYF. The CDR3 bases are TGCGCCAGCACCCGGACAGGGGATGATGTTACGCAGTATTTT.

In DNA, the CDR3 is TGTGCCAGCAGCAAGGGACAGGTCTTCTTC. This translates into CASSKGQVFF. The V call is TRBV9, the J call TRBJ2-1, with 8 bases matching TRBD1. Per germline, CDR1 SGDLS and CDR2 YYNGEE. The V segment lost 4 bases and the J segment 16 bases; nucleotides outside the gene matches: 4. The CDR3 contains 10 residues.

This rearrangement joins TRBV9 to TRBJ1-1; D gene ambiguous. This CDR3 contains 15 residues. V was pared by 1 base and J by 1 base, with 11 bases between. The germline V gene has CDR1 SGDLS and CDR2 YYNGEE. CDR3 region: CASSVSVSENTEAFF. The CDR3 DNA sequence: TGTGCCAGCAGCGTATCAGTCTCGGAGAACACTGAAGCTTTCTTT.

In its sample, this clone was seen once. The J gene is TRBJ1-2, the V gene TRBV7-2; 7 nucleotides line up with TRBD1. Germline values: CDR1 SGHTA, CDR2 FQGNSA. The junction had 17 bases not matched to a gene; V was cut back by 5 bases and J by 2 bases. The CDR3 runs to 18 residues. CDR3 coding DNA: TGTGCCAGCAGCCAGCTAGGACAGGTGCGGGGTCAGAACTATGGCTACACCTTC. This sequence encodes CASSQLGQVRGQNYGYTF.

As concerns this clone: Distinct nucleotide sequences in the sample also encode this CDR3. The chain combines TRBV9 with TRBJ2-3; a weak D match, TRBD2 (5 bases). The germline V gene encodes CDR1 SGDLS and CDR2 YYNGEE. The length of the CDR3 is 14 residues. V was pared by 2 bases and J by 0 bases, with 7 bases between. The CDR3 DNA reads TGTGCCAGCAGCGTCGGAGGAAGCACAGATACGCAGTATTTT. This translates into CASSVGGSTDTQYF.

The CDR3 coding sequence is TGTGCCAGCAGCTTAGGCAGAGGTCGAAGCCAAAAACTGTTTTTT. This gives the protein CASSLGRGRSQKLFF. This chain links TRBV7-8 with TRBJ1-4; D not certain. V gave up 1 base and J gave up 9 bases, with 15 bases separating them. Germline V CDR1 and CDR2: SGHVS, FQNEAQ. The CDR3 runs to 15 residues.

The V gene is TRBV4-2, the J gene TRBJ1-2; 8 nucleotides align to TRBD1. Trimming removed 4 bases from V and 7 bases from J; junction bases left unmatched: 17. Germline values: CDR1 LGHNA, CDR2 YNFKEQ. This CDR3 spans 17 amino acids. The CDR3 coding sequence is TGTGCCAGCAGCCCCTCGGACAGGGATTTGCTTAAGGGTGGCTACACCTTC. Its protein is CASSPSDRDLLKGGYTF.

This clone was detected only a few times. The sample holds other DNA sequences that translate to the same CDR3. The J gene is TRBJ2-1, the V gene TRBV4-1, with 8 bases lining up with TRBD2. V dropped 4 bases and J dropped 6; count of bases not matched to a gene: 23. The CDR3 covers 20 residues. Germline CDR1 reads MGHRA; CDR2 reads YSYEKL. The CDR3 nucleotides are TGCGCCAGCAGCCGGCCTCGGGGGGGCGGGGGTGTGCATCCGTTCAATGAGCAGTTCTTC. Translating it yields CASSRPRGGGGVHPFNEQFF.

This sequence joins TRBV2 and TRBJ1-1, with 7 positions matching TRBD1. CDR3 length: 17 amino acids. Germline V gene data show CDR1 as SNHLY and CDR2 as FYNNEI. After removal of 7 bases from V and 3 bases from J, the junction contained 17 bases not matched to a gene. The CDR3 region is CASTYGGGAPEDTEAFF. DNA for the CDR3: TGTGCCAGCACCTATGGAGGGGGCGCGCCGGAGGACACTGAAGCTTTCTTT. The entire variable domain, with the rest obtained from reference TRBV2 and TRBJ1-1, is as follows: EPEVTQTPSHQVTQMGQEVILRCVPISNHLYFYWYRQILGQKVEFLVSFYNNEISEKSEIFDDQFSVERPDGSNFTLKIRSTKLEDSAMYFCASTYGGGAPEDTEAFFGQGTRLTVV.

This CDR3 reads CASSPDRDNYGYTF. The CDR3 bases are TGCGCCAGCAGCCCAGACAGGGACAACTATGGCTACACCTTC. The rearrangement links TRBV5-1 to TRBJ1-2; 7 nucleotides agree with TRBD1. The CDR3 runs 14 residues. V lost 4 bases to trimming and J lost 2 bases; unmatched junction nucleotides: 5. Germline V CDR1 and CDR2: SGHRS, YFSETQ.

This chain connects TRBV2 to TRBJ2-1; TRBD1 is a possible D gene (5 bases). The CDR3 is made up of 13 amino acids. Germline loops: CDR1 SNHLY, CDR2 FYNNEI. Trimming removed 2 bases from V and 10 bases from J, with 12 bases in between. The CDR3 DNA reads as TGTGCCAGCAGTGAAAATAGGGGTCGGGAGCAGTTCTTC. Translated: CASSENRGREQFF.

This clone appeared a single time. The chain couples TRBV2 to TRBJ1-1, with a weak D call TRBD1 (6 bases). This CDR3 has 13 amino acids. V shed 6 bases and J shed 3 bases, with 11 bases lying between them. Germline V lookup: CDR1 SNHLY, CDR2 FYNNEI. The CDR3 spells CASRLDSYTEAFF. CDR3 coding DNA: TGTGCCAGCAGATTGGACAGTTACACTGAAGCTTTCTTT.

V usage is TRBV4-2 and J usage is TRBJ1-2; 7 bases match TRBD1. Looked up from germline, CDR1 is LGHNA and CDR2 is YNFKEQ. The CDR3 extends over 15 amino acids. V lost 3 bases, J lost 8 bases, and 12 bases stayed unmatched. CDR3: CASSHDPWDSDGYTF. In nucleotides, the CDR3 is TGTGCCAGCAGCCATGACCCTTGGGACAGCGACGGCTACACCTTC.

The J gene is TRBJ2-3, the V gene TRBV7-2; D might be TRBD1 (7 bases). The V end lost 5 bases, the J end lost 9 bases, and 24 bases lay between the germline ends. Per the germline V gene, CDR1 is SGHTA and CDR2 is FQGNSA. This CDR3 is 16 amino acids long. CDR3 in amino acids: CASSLSGGNRDSTQYF. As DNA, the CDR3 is TGTGCCAGCAGCCTATCAGGGGGGAACCGGGACTCCACGCAGTATTTT.

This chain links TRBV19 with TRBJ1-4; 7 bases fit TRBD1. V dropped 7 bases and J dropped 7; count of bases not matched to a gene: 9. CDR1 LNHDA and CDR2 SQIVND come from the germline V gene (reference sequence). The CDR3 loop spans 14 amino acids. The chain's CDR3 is CASTRQGSFEKLFF. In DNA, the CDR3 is TGTGCCAGTACAAGACAGGGCTCATTTGAAAAACTGTTTTTT. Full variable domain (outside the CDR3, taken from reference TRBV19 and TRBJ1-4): DGGITQSPKYLFRKEGQNVTLSCEQNLNHDAMYWYRQDPGQGLRLIYYSQIVNDFQKGDIAEGYSVSREKKESFPLTVTSAQKNPTAFYLCASTRQGSFEKLFFGSGTQLSVL.

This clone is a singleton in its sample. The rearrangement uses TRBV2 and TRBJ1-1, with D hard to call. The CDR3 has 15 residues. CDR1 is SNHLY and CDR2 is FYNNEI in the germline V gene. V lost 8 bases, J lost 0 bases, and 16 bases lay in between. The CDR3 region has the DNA TGTGCCAGCCTCTGGTGGGCATACATGAACACTGAAGCTTTCTTT. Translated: CASLWWAYMNTEAFF.

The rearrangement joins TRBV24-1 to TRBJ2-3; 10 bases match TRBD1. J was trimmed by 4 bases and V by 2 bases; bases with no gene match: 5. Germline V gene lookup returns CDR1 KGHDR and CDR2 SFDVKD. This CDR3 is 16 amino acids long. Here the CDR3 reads CATSDSGDRGADTQYF. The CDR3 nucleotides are TGTGCCACCAGTGATTCGGGGGACAGGGGTGCAGATACGCAGTATTTT.

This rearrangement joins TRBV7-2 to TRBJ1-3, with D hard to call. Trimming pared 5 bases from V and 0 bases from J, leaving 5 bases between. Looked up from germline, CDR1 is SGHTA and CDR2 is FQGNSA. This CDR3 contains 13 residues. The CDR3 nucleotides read TGTGCCAGCAGCGTCGACTCTGGAAACACCATATATTTT. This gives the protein CASSVDSGNTIYF.

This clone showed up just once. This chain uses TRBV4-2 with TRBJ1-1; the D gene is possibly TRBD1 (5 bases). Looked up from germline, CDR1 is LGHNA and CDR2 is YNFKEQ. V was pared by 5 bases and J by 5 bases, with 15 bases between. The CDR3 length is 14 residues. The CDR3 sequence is CASSNERGGTEAFF. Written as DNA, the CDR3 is TGTGCCAGCAGCAATGAGAGGGGAGGAACTGAAGCTTTCTTT.

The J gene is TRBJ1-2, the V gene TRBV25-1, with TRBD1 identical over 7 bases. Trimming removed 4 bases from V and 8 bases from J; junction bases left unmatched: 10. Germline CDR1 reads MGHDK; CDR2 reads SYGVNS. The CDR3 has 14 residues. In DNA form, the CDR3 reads TGTGCCAGCAGTGGGTTACAGGGGCGGGAGGGCTACACCTTC. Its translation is CASSGLQGREGYTF.

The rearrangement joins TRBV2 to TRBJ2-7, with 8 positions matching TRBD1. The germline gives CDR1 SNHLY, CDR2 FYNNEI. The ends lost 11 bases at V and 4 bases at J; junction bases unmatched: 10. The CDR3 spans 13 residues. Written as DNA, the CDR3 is TGTGCCTTTCAGACAGGGGCGGTTTACGAGCAGTACTTC. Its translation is CAFQTGAVYEQYF.